Listed here are 5 T cell receptor beta chains from one sample, sequenced in a study of T cells in Graves' hyperthyroidism and ophthalmopathy. TCR beta CDR3 regions were amplified from RNA transcripts. An initial round of RT-PCR targeting the TCR CDR3 relied on the HTBI primer set. TCRdb reprocessed the multiplex PCR reads with MiXCR, giving one entry per CDR3 protein. The table has more than 450,000 distinct CDR3 sequences, roughly 15% seen once. Sequenced material: blood. These TCRs come from a woman aged 40 to 55 with Graves' hyperthyroidism.

J is TRBJ2-3 and V is TRBV9; 7 bases line up with TRBD1. The CDR3 has 15 residues. V shed 4 bases and J 2 bases; nucleotides not matched to a gene: 7. Germline V CDR1 and CDR2: SGDLS, YYNGEE. The CDR3 reads CASSPPGQITDTQYF. The DNA of the CDR3 is TGTGCCAGCAGCCCCCCGGGACAGATCACAGATACGCAGTATTTT.

This clonotype was counted ten times or more. J is TRBJ2-2 and V is TRBV2, with D possibly matching TRBD1 (5 bases). CDR1 is SNHLY, CDR2 FYNNEI, per germline. The CDR3 sequence is 14 residues long. V lost 5 bases to trimming and J lost 2 bases, with 9 bases between them. The CDR3 sequence is CASSPGINTGELFF. The CDR3 DNA reads TGTGCCAGCAGTCCAGGGATAAACACCGGGGAGCTGTTTTTT. The variable domain in full, completed from reference TRBV2 and TRBJ2-2, reads EPEVTQTPSHQVTQMGQEVILRCVPISNHLYFYWYRQILGQKVEFLVSFYNNEISEKSEIFDDQFSVERPDGSNFTLKIRSTKLEDSAMYFCASSPGINTGELFFGEGSRLTVL.

The CDR3 spells CSAAAGTGRLYGYTF. CDR3 DNA sequence: TGCAGTGCTGCCGCCGGGACAGGGCGGCTCTATGGCTACACCTTC. The rearrangement uses TRBV20-1 and TRBJ1-2; the match to TRBD1 covers 9 bases. Germline V CDR1 and CDR2: DFQATT, SNEGSKA (reference sequence). This CDR3 has 15 residues. Trimming cost V 5 bases and J 4 bases; bases outside gene matches: 11.

This clonotype showed up many times. The V call is TRBV27, the J call TRBJ2-7; D might be TRBD1 (6 bases). The CDR3 loop spans 14 amino acids. Per germline, CDR1 MNHEY and CDR2 SMNVEV (reference sequence). V shed 3 bases and J shed 2 bases, with 11 bases lying between them. The CDR3, as DNA: TGTGCCAGCAGTTTTGACAGGAAAACCTACGAGCAGTACTTC. This translates into CASSFDRKTYEQYF.

A note on this clonotype: The junction shows a germline mismatch at one end, possibly a read error. The V and J genes are TRBV20-1 and TRBJ2-3, with a tentative D call TRBD2 (6 bases). Germline assignment: CDR1 DFQATT and CDR2 SNEGSKA (reference sequence). The CDR3 is 15 amino acids. This CDR3 reads CSAGELAASTDTRYF. CDR3 DNA sequence: TGCAGTGCTGGGGAATTAGCGGCGAGCACAGATACGCGGTATTTT.